The 28 T cell receptor beta chains presented below share a single source sample, sequenced in a study of tumor-infiltrating lymphocytes in primary liver carcinoma. From approximately 490 ng total RNA, TCR beta cDNA was generated with a primer in the constant region. Three nested multiplex PCR rounds of slightly modified ARM-PCR generated TCR beta libraries. Each of the first two PCR rounds ran roughly 9 cycles with TRBV1-TRBV30 forward and C-beta reverse primers. Each CDR3 protein is one row after TCRdb ran MiXCR on the multiplex PCR reads. Of 100,000 to 150,000 distinct CDR3 sequences listed, 50% to 65% are singletons. Scientists recovered RNA and DNA together from around 20-30 mg of unsorted bulk tissue. What was sequenced was liver tumor tissue from sampling region 1. Subset given: tumor region T1, superior pole. The receptors originated from an older woman with primary liver carcinoma and hepatitis B virus infection.

In regard to this clonotype: The junction departs from the called germline gene at one end, perhaps through a read error. V usage is TRBV6-5 and J usage is TRBJ2-1, with a tentative D call TRBD2 (6 bases). Per germline, CDR1 MNHEY and CDR2 SVGAGI. The CDR3 is 13 amino acids. Here the CDR3 DNA reads TGTGCCAGCAGCCGGAGCGGGTACAATGAGAAGTTCTTC. Residues: CASSRSGYNEKFF.

The CDR3 protein is CASSYGGTYNDQYF. DNA of the CDR3: TGTGCCAGCAGTTACGGGGGCACCTACAATGACCAGTACTTC. The chain carries TRBV6-5 and TRBJ2-5, with D possibly TRBD1 on 6 matching bases. CDR1 is MNHEY and CDR2 is SVGAGI in the germline V gene. V was pared by 2 bases and J by 10 bases, with 17 bases between. The CDR3 has 14 residues.

This clonotype was found many times. This chain joins TRBV6-5 and TRBJ1-5; D not resolved. Trimming pared 4 bases from V and 7 bases from J, leaving 11 bases between. This CDR3 is 13 amino acids long. CDR1 is MNHEY, CDR2 SVGAGI, per germline. For the CDR3, the DNA is TGTGCCAGCAGTTTTCGGCAGGAACAGCCCCAGCATTTT. Protein sequence: CASSFRQEQPQHF.

This clonotype is labeled as medium-sized (0.01 to 0.1%). The chain combines TRBV11-2 with TRBJ2-3; D remains ambiguous. The germline gives CDR1 SGHAT, CDR2 FQNNGV. CDR3 length equals 15 residues. V was cut by 6 bases and J by 0 bases, with 13 bases left in between. The CDR3 nucleotides read TGTGCCAGCAGGCCGACGGCGTCTAGCACAGATACGCAGTATTTT. This translates into CASRPTASSTDTQYF.

V gene TRBV28 combines with J gene TRBJ2-4; a weak D match, TRBD1 (5 bases). The CDR3 covers 16 residues. V was clipped by 5 bases and J by 2 bases, with 16 bases between them. The germline CDR1 and CDR2 sequences are MDHEN and SYDVKM. CDR3 region: CASSRTGQLTKNIQYF. The DNA for the CDR3 is TGTGCCAGCAGTCGAACCGGACAACTAACCAAAAACATTCAGTACTTC.

Details on this clonotype: The final CDR3 position lacks the conserved phenylalanine or tryptophan, pointing to a likely read error. The chain has TRBV11-2 and TRBJ1-6, with D uncertain. V gave up 0 bases and J gave up 7 bases, with 10 bases separating them. This CDR3 has 15 amino acids. Per the germline V gene, CDR1 is SGHAT and CDR2 is FQNNGV. The DNA for the CDR3 is TGTGCCAGCAGCTTAGACCTGGGGTCCAATTCACCCCTCCACATT. It is translated as CASSLDLGSNSPLHI.

The chain has TRBV28 and TRBJ1-1; D not certain. Germline V CDR1 and CDR2: MDHEN, SYDVKM. CDR3 length: 16 residues. Trimming stripped 5 bases from V and 2 bases from J, with 18 bases between. CDR3 nucleotides: TGTGCCAGCAGTCCGCCCACATGGGCCACTAACACTGAAGCTTTCTTT. Protein sequence: CASSPPTWATNTEAFF.

In the case of this clonotype: At one boundary the junction diverges from the germline segment, which might be a read error. The chain carries TRBV11-3 and TRBJ2-7; 7 bases map to TRBD2. CDR3 length: 12 residues. CDR1 and CDR2 from the germline V gene are SGHNT and YENEEA. This chain's CDR3 is CSSSLGGSEQYF. The CDR3 coding sequence is TGTTCCAGCAGCTTAGGCGGGAGCGAGCAGTACTTC.

This clonotype was seen at least ten times. The CDR3 reads CASQNTYEQYF. In nucleotides, the CDR3 is TGTGCCAGCCAGAATACCTACGAGCAGTACTTC. The chain recombines TRBV28 with TRBJ2-7; D not resolved. Germline V lookup: CDR1 MDHEN, CDR2 SYDVKM. V lost 8 bases, J lost 2 bases, and 7 bases lay in between. The CDR3 is made up of 11 amino acids.

The chain couples TRBV11-3 to TRBJ2-1, with 10 bases identical to TRBD2. The V gene's germline CDR1 is SGHNT and CDR2 YENEEA. With V trimmed by 1 base and J by 7 bases, 7 bases remained unmatched. The CDR3 sequence is 16 residues long. CDR3 sequence (DNA): TGTGCCAGCAGCTTAGGTGGGACTAGCGCGAGAAATGAGCAGTTCTTC. This codes for CASSLGGTSARNEQFF. The full variable domain, its missing parts supplied by reference TRBV11-3 and TRBJ2-1, is EAGVVQSPRYKIIEKKQPVAFWCNPISGHNTLYWYLQNLGQGPELLIRYENEEAVDDSQLPKDRFSAERLKGVDSTLKIQPAELGDSAVYLCASSLGGTSARNEQFFGPGTRLTVL.

Turning to this clonotype: A clone one base away is much larger, so this may be a read error. This chain uses TRBV6-5 with TRBJ2-6; D is possibly TRBD1 (6 bases). CDR1 MNHEY and CDR2 SVGAGI come from the germline V gene. The length of the CDR3 is 17 residues. Trimming pared 4 bases from V and 1 base from J, leaving 14 bases between. The DNA for the CDR3 is TGTGCCAGCAGTTGCTTTGGACAGCGATCTGGGGCCAACGTCCTGACTTTC. The encoded protein is CASSCFGQRSGANVLTF.

This clonotype has only one observation. Being one base from a much bigger clone, this may be a read error. The J gene is TRBJ2-7, the V gene TRBV4-1; perhaps TRBD2 as D (6 bases). Germline CDR1 reads MGHRA; CDR2 reads YSYEKL. The CDR3 loop spans 14 amino acids. The CDR3 nucleotides read TGCGCCGGCAGCCAAGGAGGGTCTCAATGGGAGCAGTACTTC. Translating gives CAGSQGGSQWEQYF.

Notes on this clonotype: The junction differs from germline at one of its ends, possibly a read error. The chain employs TRBV11-2 and TRBJ2-5, with 11 nucleotides matching TRBD2. The germline V gene encodes CDR1 SGHAT and CDR2 FQNNGV. The CDR3 contains 14 residues. The DNA of the CDR3 is TGTGCCAGCAGCTGGACTAGCGGGCGAGAGACCCGGTACTTC. Translation gives CASSWTSGRETRYF.

In this sample, this clonotype turned up a few times. No conserved phenylalanine or tryptophan ends this CDR3, so it is likely a read error. The V and J genes are TRBV4-2 and TRBJ1-1; D not certain. This CDR3 contains 15 residues. CDR1 and CDR2 (germline): LGHNA, YNFKEQ. The CDR3 DNA is TGTGCCGGCAGCCAAGAGTGGAACGGTAACACTGAAGCTTTCGTT. Translating gives CAGSQEWNGNTEAFV.

About this clonotype: In this CDR3 the conserved last residue, phenylalanine or tryptophan, is missing, so a read error is likely. This chain connects TRBV14 to TRBJ1-2; D call uncertain. The CDR3 is 16 residues long. Germline assignment: CDR1 SGHDN and CDR2 FVKESK. Trimming stripped 0 bases from V and 4 bases from J, with 15 bases between. CDR3 in DNA: TGTGCCAGCAGCCAAGATATCCCGGGAAGGATCTATGGCTACACCCTC. This sequence encodes CASSQDIPGRIYGYTL.

Of note for this clonotype: A junction end diverges from the germline sequence, so it may reflect a read error. The V and J genes are TRBV12-3 or TRBV12-4 and TRBJ2-6; D might be TRBD1 (6 bases). The CDR3 has 17 residues. CDR3 region: CASSLTGLHSGTNVLTF. The CDR3 nucleotides are TGTGCCAGCAGTCTAACAGGGCTGCACTCTGGGACCAACGTCCTGACTTTC.

The chain carries TRBV6-6 and TRBJ2-7, with 12 bases identical to TRBD2. The V segment lost 10 bases and the J segment 10 bases; nucleotides outside the gene matches: 35. The germline V gene has CDR1 MNHNY and CDR2 SVGAGI (reference sequence). CDR3 size: 21 residues. The CDR3 protein is CAKRPDRAFGLAGRGGGTQYF. The DNA of the CDR3 is TGTGCCAAAAGACCCGACAGGGCTTTCGGACTAGCGGGGCGCGGTGGAGGGACTCAGTACTTC.

With respect to this clonotype: This may arise from a read error, as a much more abundant clone is one base away. J is TRBJ1-5 and V is TRBV7-9; perhaps TRBD1 as D (5 bases). The V gene's germline CDR1 is SEHNR and CDR2 FQNEAQ (reference sequence). This CDR3 comprises 13 residues. The CDR3 reads CTSSWGRDQPQHF. CDR3 sequence (DNA): TGTACCAGCAGCTGGGGACGTGATCAGCCCCAGCATTTT. Full variable domain (rest looked up from reference TRBV7-9 and TRBJ1-5): DTGVSQNPRHKITKRGQNVTFRCDPISEHNRLYWYRQTLGQGPEFLTYFQNEAQLEKSRLLSDRFSAERPKGSFSTLEIQRTEQGDSAMYLCTSSWGRDQPQHFGDGTRLSIL.

A word on this clonotype: Germline is not matched at one junction end, which may reflect a read error. V is TRBV11-2 and J is TRBJ2-3, with D unclear. CDR3 length: 14 amino acids. Germline V lookup: CDR1 SGHAT, CDR2 FQNNGV. The DNA of the CDR3 is TGTGCTAGCAGCATGAGGCTTCCCACAGATACGAAGTATTTC. Amino acid sequence: CASSMRLPTDTKYF.

Only one count was recorded for this clonotype. Because it lacks the conserved phenylalanine or tryptophan at the end, this CDR3 is likely a read error. V gene TRBV28 combines with J gene TRBJ2-1; D gene unclear. V shed 4 bases and J shed 7 bases, with 11 bases lying between them. Germline lookup yields CDR1 MDHEN and CDR2 SYDVKM. The CDR3 is 13 amino acids. The CDR3 nucleotides read TGTGCCAGCAGTTCCCGGTTAAGGAATGAGCAGTTCGTC. This encodes CASSSRLRNEQFV.

The chain combines TRBV11-2 with TRBJ2-1; weak D call: TRBD1 (5 bases). This CDR3 region has 15 residues. Trimming removed 3 bases at V and 10 bases at J, with 19 bases between. Germline CDR1 and CDR2: SGHAT and FQNNGV. The CDR3 nucleotides are TGTGCCAGCAGCTTGCCTGGATTATGGGGCAACGAGCAGTTCTTC. It codes for CASSLPGLWGNEQFF.

The chain couples TRBV5-6 to TRBJ1-2; 11 bases fit TRBD1. After removal of 0 bases from V and 7 bases from J, the junction contained 8 bases not matched to a gene. This CDR3 has 16 residues. Germline V gene data show CDR1 as SGHDT and CDR2 as YYEEEE. The CDR3 spells CASSLAPGQGAGGYTF. The CDR3 DNA is TGTGCCAGCAGCTTGGCTCCCGGACAGGGGGCGGGTGGCTACACCTTC.

Regarding this clonotype: At one boundary the junction diverges from the germline segment, which might be a read error. The chain carries TRBV7-3 and TRBJ1-5, with D uncertain. The CDR3 totals 14 residues. The V gene's germline CDR1 is SGHTA and CDR2 FQGTGA. In DNA, the CDR3 is TGTACCAGCAGCAAACTTGGAGGGAATCAGCCCCAGCATTTT. Translating gives CTSSKLGGNQPQHF.

As for this clonotype: One end of the junction does not line up with germline, which may come from a read error. V gene TRBV11-3 combines with J gene TRBJ2-6; 7 bases are a match to TRBD2. The germline gives CDR1 SGHNT, CDR2 YENEEA. The CDR3 contains 18 residues. Here the CDR3 reads CASSLVRAGYSGANVPTF. The DNA for the CDR3 is TGTGCCAGCAGCTTAGTTCGAGCGGGATATAGTGGGGCCAACGTCCCGACTTTT.

Turning to this clonotype: A much larger clonotype is one base distant, so this may be a read error. V is TRBV28 and J is TRBJ1-2, with D unresolved. Between the trimmed V and J ends, which lost 9 bases and 4 bases, there was a span of 15 bases. There are 13 residues in the CDR3. Germline CDR1 reads MDHEN; CDR2 reads SYDVKM. CDR3 DNA: TGTGCCAGAAGTCAAAGTGACCTCTATGGCTACACCTTC. Its protein is CARSQSDLYGYTF.

This CDR3 is CASSWGRGTYEQYF. In DNA, the CDR3 is TGTGCCAGCAGTTGGGGCAGGGGGACCTACGAGCAGTACTTC. This sequence joins TRBV28 and TRBJ2-7, with 7 nucleotides matching TRBD1. The CDR3 has 14 amino acids. Germline V gene sequence: CDR1 MDHEN, CDR2 SYDVKM. V gave up 4 bases and J gave up 2 bases; unmatched junction bases: 5. Full variable domain (rest looked up from reference TRBV28 and TRBJ2-7): DVKVTQSSRYLVKRTGEKVFLECVQDMDHENMFWYRQDPGLGLRLIYFSYDVKMKEKGDIPEGYSVSREKKERFSLILESASTNQTSMYLCASSWGRGTYEQYFGPGTRLTVT.

This clonotype occurred a few times. The V gene is TRBV28, the J gene TRBJ2-1; tentatively, D is TRBD2 (6 bases). CDR1 MDHEN and CDR2 SYDVKM come from the germline V gene. Trimming removed 5 bases from V and 3 bases from J, with 17 bases in between. The CDR3 length is 16 residues. CDR3 nucleotides: TGTGCCAGCAGTCCCCGGGACTTTGTTGTCTACAATGAGCAGTTCTTC. It translates to CASSPRDFVVYNEQFF.

In the case of this clonotype: This may be a read error, as it is one base from a much larger clone. The J gene is TRBJ1-2, the V gene TRBV6-2 or TRBV6-3, with 9 bases identical to TRBD1. The germline gives CDR1 MNHEY, CDR2 SVGEGT. The length of the CDR3 is 14 residues. DNA for the CDR3: TGTGCCAGCAGCTCGACAGGGGGACGGTATGGCAACACCTTC. This codes for CASSSTGGRYGNTF.